These 3 T cell receptor beta chains were sequenced from one sample in a study of metastatic and nonmetastatic thyroid tumors. TCRdb reprocessed the PCR reads using MiXCR. The sample records 85,000 to 100,000 clones, roughly 13% being singletons. No patient had received any treatment before thyroid surgery. The specimen sequenced was blood. The receptor set was obtained from a female donor with papillary thyroid cancer or a benign thyroid nodule (not recorded which). Some clones in this sample may be carry-over from other donors' samples.

The rearrangement uses TRBV6-1 and TRBJ2-1; 11 nucleotides agree with TRBD2. Trimming removed 6 bases from V and 9 bases from J; junction bases left unmatched: 16. CDR3 length equals 17 residues. The germline CDR1 and CDR2 sequences are MNHNS and SASEGT. The CDR3 loop reads CASSRPWTSGFLGEQFF. The CDR3, as DNA: TGTGCCAGCAGCCGTCCCTGGACTAGCGGGTTTCTAGGTGAGCAGTTCTTC.

In this sample, this clone turned up many times. The chain joins TRBV30 to TRBJ2-7; TRBD2 aligns across 7 bases. J gave up 3 bases and V 5 bases, and 4 bases lay outside the gene matches. The CDR3 is made up of 12 amino acids. CDR1 is GTSNPN, CDR2 SVGIG, per germline (reference sequence). The CDR3 loop is CAWGRGFYEQYF. The CDR3 DNA reads as TGTGCCTGGGGGAGGGGATTCTACGAGCAGTACTTC.

At least ten counts were recorded for this clone. DNA for the CDR3: TGCGCCAGCAGCTTGTCCAGGGGAGGGACTAATGAAAAACTGTTTTTT. Translated, it gives CASSLSRGGTNEKLFF. The rearrangement links TRBV5-1 to TRBJ1-4; D is perhaps TRBD1 (6 bases). The CDR3 length is 16 residues. Germline CDR1 reads SGHRS; CDR2 reads YFSETQ. V lost 1 base, J lost 2 bases, and 12 bases lay in between.